This T cell receptor (beta chain) was found in a study of a mutant IDH1 vaccine in newly diagnosed glioma. Whole-study context: The first vaccination came 4-6 weeks after radiotherapy alone, or with temozolomide cycles. Previous care, which was radiotherapy, temozolomide, or both, most often involved both.

Clones were sequenced by immunoSEQ multiplex PCR, and TCRdb holds only the in-frame ones, with some missing. In the table there are tens of thousands of clones, roughly 80% of which are singletons. Germline V gives CDR1 MNHGY, CDR2 SVAAGI. Trimming stripped 4 bases from V and 4 bases from J, with 19 bases between. There are 16 residues in the CDR3. Time point of the sample: week 11, during vaccination. Each vaccine dose was 300 ug of mutant IDH1 20-mer peptide, with topical imiquimod. Notes on this clone: Antigen unknown.

The TCR was taken from a man aged 30 to 39 with glioma. This material consisted of PBMCs, taken from a glioma patient whose treatment included an IDH1 peptide vaccine. This chain joins TRBV6-9 and TRBJ1-2; TRBD1 is a possible D gene (5 bases). This CDR3 is CASSFRPGDLPYGYTF. In nucleotides, the CDR3 is TGTGCCAGCAGTTTCCGTCCGGGGGACCTCCCCTATGGCTACACCTTC.